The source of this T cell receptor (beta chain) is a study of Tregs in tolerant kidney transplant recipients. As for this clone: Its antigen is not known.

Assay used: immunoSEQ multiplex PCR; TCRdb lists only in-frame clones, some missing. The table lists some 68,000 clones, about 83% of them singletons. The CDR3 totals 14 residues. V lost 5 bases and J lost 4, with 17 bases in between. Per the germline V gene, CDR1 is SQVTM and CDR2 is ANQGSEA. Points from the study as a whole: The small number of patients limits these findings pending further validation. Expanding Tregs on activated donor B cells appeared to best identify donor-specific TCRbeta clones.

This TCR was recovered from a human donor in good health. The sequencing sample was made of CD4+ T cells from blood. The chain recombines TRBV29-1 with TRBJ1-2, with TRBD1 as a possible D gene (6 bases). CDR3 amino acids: CSVNPNRAGYGYTF. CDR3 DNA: TGCAGCGTTAACCCGAACAGGGCTGGCTATGGCTACACCTTC.